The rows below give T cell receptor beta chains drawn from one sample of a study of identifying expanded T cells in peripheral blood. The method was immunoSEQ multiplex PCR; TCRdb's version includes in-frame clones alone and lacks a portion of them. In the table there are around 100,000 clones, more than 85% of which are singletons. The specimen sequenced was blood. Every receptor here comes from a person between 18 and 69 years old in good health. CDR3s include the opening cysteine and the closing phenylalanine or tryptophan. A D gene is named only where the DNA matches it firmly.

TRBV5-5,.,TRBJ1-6,CASSFRQAYNSPLHF
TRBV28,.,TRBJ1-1,CASSPQRGFVTEAFF
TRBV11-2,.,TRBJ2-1,CASSPSAQSYNEQFF
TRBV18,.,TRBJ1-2,CASSPAHQGRGDGYTF
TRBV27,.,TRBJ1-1,CASFPRGYLNTEAFF
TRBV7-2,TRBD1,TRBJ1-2,CASSALRDRGLGAYGYTF
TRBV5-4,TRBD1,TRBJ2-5,CASSPGQGVLETQYF
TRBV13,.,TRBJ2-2,CASSPGNGELFF
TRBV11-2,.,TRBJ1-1,CASSLGSHPGTEAFF
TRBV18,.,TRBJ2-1,CASSTVRNEQFF
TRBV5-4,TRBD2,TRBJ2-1,CASSGGSERGGRNEQFF
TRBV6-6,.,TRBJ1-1,CASSEVNTEAFF
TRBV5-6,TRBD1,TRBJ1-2,CASSIWTGDYGYTF
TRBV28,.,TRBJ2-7,CASSSSYEQYF
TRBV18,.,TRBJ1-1,CASSPDSGNTEAFF
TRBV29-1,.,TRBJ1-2,CSVGNGTSYGYTF